These 26 T cell receptor beta chains share one sample of origin, sequenced in a study of beta chain features in type 1 diabetes. Their antigen targets remain unknown. Whole-study results and caveats: Shorter TCRB CDR3s, moderately but significantly so, marked every one of the four CD4+ subsets in Type 1 diabetes patients.

The authors reverse transcribed all of the isolated RNA, so sequencing captured expressed TCRB transcripts. The table came from immunoSEQ multiplex PCR; TCRdb's copy has only in-frame clones and leaves some out. The sample records approximately 50,000 clones, 60% to 70% being singletons. The sequenced material came from stem cell memory CD4+ T cells from blood. All receptors come from a woman aged 30 to 39 with type 1 diabetes.

The rearrangement joins TRBV12-5 to TRBJ2-3, with 7 positions matching TRBD1. Looked up from germline, CDR1 is LGHNT and CDR2 is FRNRAP. The CDR3 is made up of 14 amino acids. With V trimmed by 5 bases and J by 2 bases, 4 bases remained unmatched. CDR3 coding DNA: TGTGCTAGTGGTACGGGACAGACCACAGATACGCAGTATTTT. The encoded protein is CASGTGQTTDTQYF.

This clone was observed once. The rearrangement joins TRBV5-7 to TRBJ1-5; no reliable D call. TRBV5-7 is labeled an ORF, and its function is uncertain. Trimming took off 1 base at V and 3 bases at J, with 14 bases between the two ends. The CDR3 extends over 16 amino acids. The DNA for the CDR3 is TGTGCCAGCAGCTTGCGAATCAAACGGTACAATCAGCCCCAGCATTTT. Its translation: CASSLRIKRYNQPQHF.

As for this clone: Mismatch with germline at one junction end may stem from a read error. Other DNA variants within this sample encode the same CDR3. V gene TRBV27 combines with J gene TRBJ2-7, with unresolved D. Germline assignment: CDR1 MNHEY and CDR2 SMNVEV (reference sequence). The CDR3 loop spans 15 amino acids. The CDR3 is CASSLSTRPRYEQYF. The CDR3 bases are TGCGCCAGCAGTTTATCGACAAGGCCCCGGTACGAGCAGTACTTC.

The chain links TRBV5-1 to TRBJ2-5; TRBD1 matches at 12 bases. The junction had 5 bases not matched to a gene; V was cut back by 4 bases and J by 4 bases. The CDR3 length is 15 residues. Germline V gene lookup returns CDR1 SGHRS and CDR2 YFSETQ. The CDR3 reads CASSQQGQGAETQYF. In DNA form, the CDR3 reads TGCGCCAGCAGCCAGCAGGGACAGGGGGCAGAGACCCAGTACTTC.

The chain employs TRBV29-1 and TRBJ1-1, with D unclear. Germline values: CDR1 SQVTM, CDR2 ANQGSEA. V gave up 1 base and J gave up 3 bases, with 21 bases separating them. The CDR3 is 17 amino acids. CDR3 nucleotides: TGCAGCGTTGAAGGCCCCCTCGCGTCATTACGAGACACTGAAGCTTTCTTT. Amino acids: CSVEGPLASLRDTEAFF.

The chain couples TRBV4-1 to TRBJ2-1, with 10 bases fitting TRBD2. Germline CDR1 MGHRA, CDR2 YSYEKL. V dropped 0 bases and J dropped 7; count of bases not matched to a gene: 9. CDR3 length equals 17 residues. The CDR3 bases are TGCGCCAGCAGCCAAGATAGGGCTAGCGGGAGATCGAATGAGCAGTTCTTC. This gives the protein CASSQDRASGRSNEQFF.

The CDR3 sequence: CASSGLANNEQFF. The CDR3 region has the DNA TGCGCCAGCAGCGGACTAGCTAACAATGAGCAGTTCTTC. This chain joins TRBV5-1 and TRBJ2-1, with 8 nucleotides matching TRBD2. The germline gives CDR1 SGHRS, CDR2 YFSETQ. The V and J ends lost 4 bases and 5 bases, in that order; junction bases with no gene match: 2. This CDR3 has 13 amino acids.

This clone was seen only once. The rearrangement joins TRBV6-1 to TRBJ2-7, with a possible D match to TRBD2 (6 bases). The CDR3 contains 15 residues. Between the trimmed V and J ends, which lost 2 bases and 3 bases, there was a span of 14 bases. Germline CDR1 MNHNS, CDR2 SASEGT. The CDR3 sequence: CASSEPRDLGYEQYF. The CDR3 nucleotides are TGTGCCAGCAGTGAACCGCGGGACTTGGGCTACGAGCAGTACTTC.

V gene TRBV7-2 combines with J gene TRBJ1-1, with no clear D. Trimming took 1 base from V and 4 from J, leaving 7 bases between them. The CDR3 is 13 residues long. CDR1 SGHTA and CDR2 FQGNSA come from the germline V gene. The CDR3 DNA reads TGTGCCAGCAGCTTAGATGCGAGCACTGAAGCTTTCTTT. Amino acids: CASSLDASTEAFF.

CDR3 coding DNA: TGTGCCAGCAGCTTGGAGGGCAGGGCCGCCGATAGCGAAAAACTGTTTTTT. It translates to CASSLEGRAADSEKLFF. The chain uses TRBV11-2 and TRBJ1-4, with a tentative D call TRBD1 (5 bases). V was trimmed by 3 bases and J by 8 bases, leaving 22 bases between them. The CDR3 consists of 17 residues. Germline assignment: CDR1 SGHAT and CDR2 FQNNGV.

This rearrangement joins TRBV28 to TRBJ2-7; 9 positions agree with TRBD1. CDR1 is MDHEN and CDR2 is SYDVKM in the germline V gene. This CDR3 comprises 13 residues. J was trimmed by 5 bases and V by 7 bases; bases with no gene match: 6. CDR3 protein: CASKRTGDHEQYF. The CDR3 DNA reads as TGTGCCAGCAAGAGGACAGGGGACCACGAGCAGTACTTC.

V usage is TRBV9 and J usage is TRBJ2-7; the D is unclear. This CDR3 is 15 amino acids long. The germline gives CDR1 SGDLS, CDR2 YYNGEE. Trimming left V 0 bases short and J 3 bases short, with 13 bases between. The CDR3 coding sequence is TGTGCCAGCAGCGTAGGTGGGCCAATGGTCTACGAGCAGTACTTC. The encoded protein is CASSVGGPMVYEQYF. The variable domain in full, completed from reference TRBV9 and TRBJ2-7, reads DSGVTQTPKHLITATGQRVTLRCSPRSGDLSVYWYQQSLDQGLQFLIQYYNGEERAKGNILERFSAQQFPDLHSELNLSSLELGDSALYFCASSVGGPMVYEQYFGPGTRLTVT.

The chain carries TRBV5-1 and TRBJ2-1; 8 nucleotides line up with TRBD2. CDR1 is SGHRS and CDR2 is YFSETQ in the germline V gene. The V gene end was trimmed by 0 bases and the J gene end by 4 bases; junction bases not matched to a gene: 6. This CDR3 comprises 16 residues. This CDR3 reads CASSLVSASGYNEQFF. CDR3 DNA: TGCGCCAGCAGCTTGGTGTCGGCTAGCGGGTACAATGAGCAGTTCTTC.

CDR3 nucleotides: TGTGCCATCAGCTTGGACAGGGAGAACACTGAAGCTTTCTTT. Encoded protein: CAISLDRENTEAFF. V usage is TRBV10-3 and J usage is TRBJ1-1, with TRBD1 matching 8 bases. The CDR3 has 14 residues. The V segment lost 6 bases and the J segment 1 base; nucleotides outside the gene matches: 4. The germline CDR1 and CDR2 sequences are ENHRY and SYGVKD.

The chain joins TRBV5-4 to TRBJ1-2, with a weak D call TRBD1 (6 bases). Germline V gene data show CDR1 as SGHNT and CDR2 as YYREEE (reference sequence). The CDR3 contains 16 residues. Trimming shortened V by 0 bases and J by 0 bases, and 12 bases separated the two germline ends. CDR3 sequence reads: CASSLAGRGANYGYTF. CDR3 DNA sequence: TGTGCCAGCAGCTTGGCTGGCAGGGGAGCTAACTATGGCTACACCTTC.

J is TRBJ1-3 and V is TRBV30; D gene ambiguous. Germline values: CDR1 GTSNPN, CDR2 SVGIG (reference sequence). The CDR3 has 12 residues. Trimming removed 3 bases at V and 3 bases at J, with 6 bases between. The CDR3 is CAWRANGNTIYF. DNA of the CDR3: TGTGCCTGGAGGGCAAATGGAAACACCATATATTTT.

The rearrangement joins TRBV19 to TRBJ1-2; 7 bases are shared with TRBD1. J lost 8 bases, V lost 9 bases, and 12 bases had no gene match. Germline V gives CDR1 LNHDA, CDR2 SQIVND (reference sequence). The CDR3 contains 13 residues. CDR3 loop: CASQAVGGGGYTF. The CDR3 bases are TGTGCCAGCCAAGCCGTAGGGGGCGGAGGCTACACCTTC.

V and J are TRBV5-1 and TRBJ2-2; 7 bases agree with TRBD1. The germline gives CDR1 SGHRS, CDR2 YFSETQ. CDR3 length: 15 amino acids. After removal of 4 bases from V and 0 bases from J, the junction contained 3 bases not matched to a gene. Here the CDR3 reads CASSPGTANTGELFF. DNA for the CDR3: TGCGCCAGCAGCCCAGGGACAGCGAACACCGGGGAGCTGTTTTTT.

The chain joins TRBV4-1 to TRBJ2-3; 8 nucleotides line up with TRBD2. Trimming took 6 bases from V and 1 from J; bases not matched to a gene: 6. CDR1 is MGHRA and CDR2 is YSYEKL in the germline V gene. CDR3 length: 15 amino acids. The DNA for the CDR3 is TGCGCCAGCAGTCCAACTAGCGGACGCACAGATACGCAGTATTTT. It translates to CASSPTSGRTDTQYF.

The chain joins TRBV7-3 to TRBJ2-3; D gene ambiguous. Germline CDR1 SGHTA, CDR2 FQGTGA. Trimming removed 5 bases from V and 4 bases from J, with 10 bases in between. CDR3 length equals 13 residues. The CDR3 loop reads CASSPSRADTQYF. CDR3 nucleotides: TGTGCCAGCAGCCCGAGCCGCGCAGATACGCAGTATTTT.

The chain uses TRBV15 and TRBJ1-2; maybe TRBD1 (6 bases). The ends were cut back, 3 bases at V and 4 bases at J, with 12 bases in the middle. The CDR3 contains 14 residues. CDR1 and CDR2 (germline): LNHNV, YYDKDF (reference sequence). The chain's CDR3 is CATSSNRESYGYTF. The CDR3 nucleotides read TGTGCCACCAGCAGCAACAGGGAAAGCTATGGCTACACCTTC.

This clone was seen once. V gene TRBV29-1 combines with J gene TRBJ1-1; unclear D gene. Germline V gene lookup returns CDR1 SQVTM and CDR2 ANQGSEA. The CDR3 contains 12 residues. V was cut by 7 bases and J by 5 bases, with 14 bases left in between. In nucleotides, the CDR3 is TGCAGCGGTTTTGCCGAGGCGACTGAAGCTTTCTTT. This codes for CSGFAEATEAFF.

The V gene is TRBV5-1, the J gene TRBJ2-1, with TRBD2 identical over 10 bases. The CDR3 runs to 15 residues. After removal of 1 base from V and 7 bases from J, the junction contained 5 bases not matched to a gene. In germline, CDR1 is SGHRS, CDR2 YFSETQ. This chain's CDR3 is CASSLLAGVRNEQFF. In DNA, the CDR3 is TGCGCCAGCAGCTTGCTAGCGGGAGTGAGGAATGAGCAGTTCTTC.

The chain employs TRBV30 and TRBJ2-2; 8 bases are shared with TRBD1. Germline loops: CDR1 GTSNPN, CDR2 SVGIG (reference sequence). The V and J ends lost 5 bases and 7 bases, in that order; junction bases with no gene match: 6. The CDR3 length is 13 residues. CDR3 nucleotide sequence: TGTGCCTGGTCGGGACAGGCCAGCGGGGAGCTGTTTTTT. Its translation: CAWSGQASGELFF.

The chain couples TRBV11-2 to TRBJ1-1; weak D call: TRBD1 (5 bases). Deletions cut 5 bases from V and 6 bases from J, with 16 bases between. The CDR3 loop spans 14 amino acids. Germline V gene lookup returns CDR1 SGHAT and CDR2 FQNNGV. CDR3 region: CASSPQGSGAEAFF. In DNA form, the CDR3 reads TGTGCCAGCAGCCCTCAGGGCTCGGGGGCTGAAGCTTTCTTT.

The chain uses TRBV30 and TRBJ2-2; possibly TRBD2 for D (6 bases). Per the germline V gene, CDR1 is GTSNPN and CDR2 is SVGIG (reference sequence). The CDR3 sequence is 13 residues long. The V gene lost 4 bases and the J gene lost 4 bases, with 10 bases spanning the gap. The CDR3 reads CAWKGGATGELFF. The CDR3 DNA follows: TGTGCCTGGAAGGGCGGGGCCACCGGGGAGCTGTTTTTT.